Below, 14 T cell receptor beta chains from the same sample are listed, as sequenced in a study of low-dose radiotherapy and immunotherapy resistance in tumors. cDNA synthesis used a TRAV/TRBV-specific primer set for both chains. The TCRs were subjected to amplification over around 19 PCR cycles employing a constant-region primer in conjunction with a V-primer adapter. TCRdb recomputed calls from the reads with MiXCR, one row per CDR3 protein. Of 70,000 to 90,000 distinct CDR3 sequences detected, roughly a sixth appear once; the ten largest clones hold about 2.8%. Time point denoted: before trial treatment. Sequenced material: PBMCs, taken before treatment. These receptors were collected from a male donor with prostate cancer.

This clonotype was detected many times. The rearrangement uses TRBV29-1 and TRBJ2-7, with D uncertain. The CDR3 runs to 14 residues. Between the trimmed V and J ends, which lost 7 bases and 3 bases, there was a span of 19 bases. Germline CDR1 reads SQVTM; CDR2 reads ANQGSEA. The CDR3 loop is CSADGVGGDYEQYF. In nucleotides, the CDR3 is TGCAGCGCCGATGGGGTAGGTGGAGACTACGAGCAGTACTTC.

This clonotype showed up many times. V is TRBV7-9 and J is TRBJ1-3, with no clear D. V was pared by 1 base and J by 2 bases, with 6 bases between. The CDR3 has 14 residues. CDR1 SEHNR and CDR2 FQNEAQ come from the germline V gene (reference sequence). CDR3 nucleotides: TGTGCCAGCAGCTTAGGGCGAACTGGAAACACCATATATTTT. This gives the protein CASSLGRTGNTIYF.

This clonotype was seen many times. V usage is TRBV5-1 and J usage is TRBJ2-2; D remains ambiguous. The CDR3 has 12 residues. V lost 2 bases and J 7 bases, leaving 6 bases between the germline ends. Germline V gene data show CDR1 as SGHRS and CDR2 as YFSETQ. DNA for the CDR3: TGCGCCAGCAGCTTTAATAGCGGGGAGCTGTTTTTT. The encoded protein is CASSFNSGELFF.

This clonotype has ten or more counts. This chain connects TRBV12-3 or TRBV12-4 to TRBJ1-1; D gene ambiguous. Trimming cost V 3 bases and J 1 base, with 6 bases left between them. This CDR3 has 13 amino acids. CDR3 nucleotides: TGTGCCAGCAGTTTTTCAGCGAACACTGAAGCTTTCTTT. Residues: CASSFSANTEAFF.

This clonotype appeared many times. The rearrangement links TRBV7-9 to TRBJ1-1; D remains unclear. The CDR3 is made up of 12 amino acids. CDR1 is SEHNR, CDR2 FQNEAQ, per germline (reference sequence). The V gene lost 7 bases and the J gene lost 3 bases, with 9 bases spanning the gap. The CDR3 reads CASTYRDTEAFF. CDR3 in DNA: TGTGCCAGCACTTATAGGGACACTGAAGCTTTCTTT.

This clonotype was recorded at least ten times. The rearrangement joins TRBV5-1 to TRBJ2-6; D call uncertain. Trimming pared 0 bases from V and 4 bases from J, leaving 11 bases between. CDR3 size: 16 residues. The germline CDR1 and CDR2 sequences are SGHRS and YFSETQ. CDR3 amino acids: CASSLVVGNGANVLTF. DNA of the CDR3: TGCGCCAGCAGCTTGGTGGTAGGGAACGGGGCCAACGTCCTGACTTTC.

This clonotype appeared a single time. A far larger clone differs by one base, so this is likely a read error. The rearrangement joins TRBV5-3 to TRBJ2-7; D gene unclear. TRBV5-3 belongs to the ORF category, with a function that is uncertain. This CDR3 has 12 residues. The germline V and J ends were trimmed by 8 bases and 6 bases, with 15 bases remaining between them. The CDR3 loop reads CASTSHLSEQYF. The CDR3, as DNA: TGTGCCAGCACCTCCCATCTCTCCGAGCAGTACTTC.

This clonotype was found many times. The gene calls are TRBV27 and TRBJ2-3, with D uncertain. Trimming left V 6 bases short and J 2 bases short, with 12 bases between. Germline CDR1 MNHEY, CDR2 SMNVEV (reference sequence). There are 14 residues in the CDR3. CDR3 nucleotides: TGTGCCAGCAGCAGATTCGGGCCCACAGATACGCAGTATTTT. Its protein is CASSRFGPTDTQYF.

In this sample, this clonotype turned up many times. This sequence joins TRBV6-2 or TRBV6-3 and TRBJ1-1; D call uncertain. With 5 bases removed from V and 0 bases from J, the gap between germline ends came to 16 bases. This CDR3 comprises 16 residues. Germline V gene lookup returns CDR1 MNHEY and CDR2 SVGEGT. The CDR3 loop reads CASSRMGRNMNTEAFF. The CDR3 nucleotides are TGTGCCAGCAGTCGAATGGGGAGAAACATGAACACTGAAGCTTTCTTT.

This clonotype has at least ten counts. The chain has TRBV6-5 and TRBJ2-7, with D tentatively TRBD1 or TRBD2 (5 bases each). Germline V CDR1 and CDR2: MNHEY, SVGAGI. Trimming shortened V by 5 bases and J by 2 bases, and 19 bases separated the two germline ends. There are 16 residues in the CDR3. The CDR3 nucleotides are TGTGCCAGCAGTGGGGCCGGAGGTAGGGGTCCCTACGAGCAGTACTTC. This sequence encodes CASSGAGGRGPYEQYF.

This clonotype was found many times. The chain couples TRBV19 to TRBJ2-7; TRBD2 agrees at 9 bases. Losses at the gene ends were 1 base for V and 4 bases for J; bases not matched to a gene: 5. CDR3 size: 15 residues. Per germline, CDR1 LNHDA and CDR2 SQIVND (reference sequence). The CDR3 reads CASSIGGGAQYEQYF. CDR3 bases: TGTGCCAGTAGTATAGGCGGGGGGGCACAGTACGAGCAGTACTTC.

This clonotype has ten or more counts. The rearrangement links TRBV6-1 to TRBJ1-4; D is undetermined. Per the germline V gene, CDR1 is MNHNS and CDR2 is SASEGT. The CDR3 length is 15 residues. V dropped 6 bases and J dropped 5 bases, with 16 bases sitting between them. Written as DNA, the CDR3 is TGTGCCAGCAGCCTTCCGGGCAGCGGAAATGAAAAACTGTTTTTT. Its translation: CASSLPGSGNEKLFF.

In this sample, this clonotype turned up once. A far larger clone is one base from this, pointing to a likely read error. V is TRBV7-6 and J is TRBJ1-1, with D tentatively TRBD1 (5 bases). CDR3 length equals 15 residues. In germline, CDR1 is SGHVS, CDR2 FNYEAQ. CDR3 bases: TGTGCCAGCAGCTTATGGAGCAGGGCGAACACTGAAGCTCTCTTT. Amino acids: CASSLWSRANTEALF.

This clonotype was seen ten or more times. A junction boundary mismatches the germline segment, possibly from a read error. J is TRBJ2-5 and V is TRBV5-1; 11 nucleotides line up with TRBD2. CDR3 size: 17 residues. Germline values: CDR1 SGHRS, CDR2 YFSETQ. In nucleotides, the CDR3 is TGTGCCAGCAGCGCCCTCCTGGGACTAGCGGTCAAAGAGACCCAGTACTTC. Its translation is CASSALLGLAVKETQYF.